This is a list of T cell receptor beta chains from one sample in a study of shared clonotypes between healthy human individuals. Assay: immunoSEQ multiplex PCR; the TCRdb copy retains only in-frame clones and omits some. The profile shows over a million clones, approximately 80% of them singletons. Sequencing used memory CD4+ T cells from PBMCs. These receptors came from a man between 18 and 29 years old in good health. Some clones in this sample may be carry-over from other donors' samples. The CDR3 runs from the conserved cysteine through the conserved F or W. The D gene is left open where the match is weak. The size field is filled for only some rows; it gives once, few, many or a size class.

TRBV2	NA	TRBJ1-1	many	CASSPSRGTEAFF	TGTGCCAGCAGCCCCAGTAGAGGCACTGAAGCTTTCTTT
TRBV28	NA	TRBJ2-2	once	CASSSPRTRVTGELFF	TGTGCCAGCAGTTCCCCGCGCACCCGAGTCACCGGGGAGCTGTTTTTT
TRBV5-5	NA	TRBJ1-5	NA	CASSLGPNLSGQPQHF	TGTGCCAGCAGCTTGGGGCCTAATCTCTCAGGTCAGCCCCAGCATTTT
TRBV29-1	NA	TRBJ1-1	NA	CSVVRDMNTEAFF	TGCAGCGTTGTTCGAGACATGAACACTGAAGCTTTCTTT
TRBV5-1	NA	TRBJ2-1	NA	CASRQGEAGAYNEQFF	TGCGCCAGCAGACAGGGAGAGGCGGGAGCCTACAATGAGCAGTTCTTC
TRBV5-1	TRBD1	TRBJ1-2	NA	CASSGTGGVYGYTF	TGCGCCAGCAGCGGGACAGGGGGAGTCTATGGCTACACCTTC
TRBV18	NA	TRBJ1-1	NA	CASSPDTEAFF	TGTGCCAGCTCACCGGACACTGAAGCTTTCTTT
TRBV11-2	NA	TRBJ2-2	NA	CASSLEGSGYTGELFF	TGTGCCAGCAGCTTAGAGGGTAGCGGCTACACCGGGGAGCTGTTTTTT
TRBV28	NA	TRBJ1-2	NA	CASSQGDRLPTYGYTF	TGTGCCAGCAGCCAGGGAGACAGGCTACCAACTTATGGCTACACCTTC
TRBV18	NA	TRBJ1-1	NA	CASSPSVSSALDTEAFF	TGTGCCAGCTCACCCTCTGTATCCTCGGCCCTGGACACTGAAGCTTTCTTT
TRBV6-1	NA	TRBJ2-3	few	CASRAELTDDTQYF	TGTGCCAGCAGAGCGGAATTGACAGATGATACGCAGTATTTT
TRBV27	NA	TRBJ1-6	NA	CASSLWRGLGSPLHF	TGTGCCAGCAGTTTATGGCGGGGCTTGGGGTCACCCCTCCACTTT
TRBV7-9	TRBD1	TRBJ2-4	NA	CASSFGQGNIQYF	TGTGCCAGCAGCTTCGGACAGGGGAACATTCAGTACTTC
TRBV7-3	NA	TRBJ2-7	NA	CASSKGGGSSYEQYF	TGTGCCAGCAGCAAAGGGGGCGGGAGCTCCTACGAGCAGTACTTC
TRBV18	NA	TRBJ2-4	NA	CASSPRTGGGNIQYF	TGTGCCAGCTCACCACGCACAGGGGGAGGGAACATTCAGTACTTC
TRBV4-1	NA	TRBJ2-7	NA	CASSQDLRGREHYEQYF	TGCGCCAGCAGCCAAGATCTCAGAGGCCGGGAACACTACGAGCAGTACTTC
TRBV4-1	NA	TRBJ2-7	NA	CASSLRGPGYEQYF	TGCGCCAGCAGCCTCAGGGGCCCGGGCTACGAGCAGTACTTC
TRBV6-1	TRBD2	TRBJ2-7	NA	CASSGTSGSYEQYF	TGTGCCAGCAGTGGGACTAGCGGATCCTACGAGCAGTACTTC
TRBV5-1	TRBD2	TRBJ2-7	NA	CASRQAGGPFEQYF	TGCGCCAGCAGACAAGCGGGAGGGCCGTTCGAGCAGTACTTC
TRBV28	TRBD2	TRBJ2-7	few	CASSLFTSVSSYEQYF	TGTGCCAGCAGTTTATTCACTAGCGTGAGCTCCTACGAGCAGTACTTC
TRBV6-5	NA	TRBJ2-1	NA	CASSREIPDEQFF	TGTGCCAGCAGCCGGGAGATTCCCGATGAGCAGTTCTTC
TRBV2	TRBD2	TRBJ2-1	NA	CASSEVAGAEQFF	TGTGCCAGCAGTGAAGTAGCGGGAGCTGAGCAGTTCTTC
TRBV6-1	NA	TRBJ2-4	NA	CASSASALAKNIQYF	TGTGCCAGCAGTGCTAGCGCTTTAGCCAAAAACATTCAGTACTTC
TRBV5-1	TRBD2	TRBJ2-5	once	CASSSIAGAETQYF	TGCGCCAGCAGCTCCATAGCGGGAGCGGAGACCCAGTACTTC
TRBV5-1	TRBD1	TRBJ2-6	NA	CASSWTGGTGANVLTF	TGCGCCAGCAGCTGGACAGGGGGCACCGGGGCCAACGTCCTGACTTTC
TRBV15	TRBD1	TRBJ2-7	NA	CATSPLTGASRGEQYF	TGTGCCACCAGCCCCCTCACAGGGGCCAGTAGGGGCGAGCAGTACTTC
TRBV28	TRBD1	TRBJ1-2	NA	CASSSGQEYGYTF	TGTGCCAGCAGTTCAGGACAGGAATATGGCTACACCTTC
TRBV7-9	NA	TRBJ2-7	NA	CASSLATNPATYEQYF	TGTGCCAGCAGCTTAGCGACTAATCCCGCTACCTACGAGCAGTACTTC
TRBV29-1	NA	TRBJ1-1	few	CSVAGRLNTEAFF	TGCAGCGTTGCAGGACGTTTGAACACTGAAGCTTTCTTT
TRBV7-9	TRBD2	TRBJ2-7	NA	CASSISRGGLGYYEQYF	TGTGCCAGCAGCATTTCCCGAGGGGGACTAGGATACTACGAGCAGTACTTC
TRBV18	TRBD1	TRBJ1-1	once	CASSLLQGAFMNTEAFF	TGTGCCAGCTCACTACTACAGGGGGCGTTCATGAACACTGAAGCTTTCTTT
TRBV28	NA	TRBJ2-7	few	CAAHRQSPASQYF	TGTGCCGCTCACAGACAGTCCCCGGCCTCGCAGTACTTC
TRBV7-2	TRBD2	TRBJ2-1	few	CASSLLAGYNEQFF	TGTGCCAGCAGCCTTCTAGCGGGATACAATGAGCAGTTCTTC
TRBV2	NA	TRBJ2-2	once	CASNSGRRAGELFF	TGTGCCAGCAACTCGGGGCGTAGAGCCGGGGAGCTGTTTTTT
TRBV5-1	NA	TRBJ2-3	NA	CASSRQPTDTQYF	TGCGCCAGCAGCAGACAGCCCACAGATACGCAGTATTTT
TRBV5-1	NA	TRBJ1-1	NA	CASSFAPGQMNTEAFF	TGCGCCAGCAGCTTCGCACCCGGACAGATGAACACTGAAGCTTTCTTT
TRBV2	NA	TRBJ1-1	few	CASSDFTEAFF	TGTGCCAGCAGTGACTTCACTGAAGCTTTCTTT
TRBV27	NA	TRBJ1-1	NA	CASTGRGDEAFF	TGTGCCAGCACCGGGAGGGGGGATGAAGCTTTCTTT
TRBV28	NA	TRBJ1-2	NA	CASSPFVGSGITFSYGYTF	TGTGCCAGCAGTCCGTTCGTGGGTTCAGGGATAACGTTTAGCTATGGCTACACCTTC
TRBV4-1	NA	TRBJ1-2	few	CASSQDWPGGYGYTF	TGCGCCAGCAGCCAAGACTGGCCGGGGGGGTATGGCTACACCTTC
TRBV4-1	NA	TRBJ1-1	few	CASSQEPGNTEAFF	TGCGCCAGCAGCCAAGAACCCGGGAACACTGAAGCTTTCTTT
TRBV5-1	NA	TRBJ1-5	NA	CASSLAPNQPQHF	TGCGCCAGCAGCTTGGCACCCAATCAGCCCCAGCATTTT
TRBV9	TRBD1	TRBJ1-3	NA	CASSVAGQGRSGNTIYF	TGTGCCAGCAGCGTAGCGGGACAGGGACGCTCTGGAAACACCATATATTTT
TRBV11-2	TRBD2	TRBJ2-1	NA	CASSLDLVAGIEQFF	TGTGCCAGCAGCTTAGATTTAGTAGCGGGAATTGAGCAGTTCTTC
TRBV4-1	NA	TRBJ2-3	NA	CASSQDRRYTDTQYF	TGCGCCAGCAGCCAAGATCGGCGGTACACAGATACGCAGTATTTT
TRBV19	NA	TRBJ2-2	NA	CASSIEAGELFF	TGTGCCAGTAGTATAGAGGCCGGGGAGCTGTTTTTT
TRBV4-3	NA	TRBJ2-5	many	CASSQEGGETQYF	TGCGCCAGCAGCCAAGAAGGAGGGGAGACCCAGTACTTC
TRBV2	TRBD1	TRBJ1-4	NA	CASAGEGQGSEKLFF	TGTGCCAGCGCCGGGGAAGGACAGGGAAGCGAAAAACTGTTTTTT
TRBV30	NA	TRBJ1-2	NA	CAWSGEGALPYGYTF	TGTGCCTGGAGCGGTGAGGGAGCTTTGCCCTATGGCTACACCTTC
TRBV6-6	NA	TRBJ2-7	NA	CASSYGRGGYEQYF	TGTGCCAGCAGTTACGGCAGGGGCGGCTACGAGCAGTACTTC